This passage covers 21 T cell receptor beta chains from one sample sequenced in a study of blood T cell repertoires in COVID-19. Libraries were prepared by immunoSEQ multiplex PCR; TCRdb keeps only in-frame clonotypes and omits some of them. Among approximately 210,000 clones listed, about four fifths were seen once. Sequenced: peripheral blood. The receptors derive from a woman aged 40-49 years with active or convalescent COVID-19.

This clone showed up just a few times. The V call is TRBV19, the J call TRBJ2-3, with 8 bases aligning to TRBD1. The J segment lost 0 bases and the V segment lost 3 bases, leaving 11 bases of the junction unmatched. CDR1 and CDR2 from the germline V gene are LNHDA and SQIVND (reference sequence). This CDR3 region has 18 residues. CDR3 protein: CASSMRDRGGTSTDTQYF. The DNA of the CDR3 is TGTGCCAGTAGTATGCGAGACAGGGGAGGAACTAGCACAGATACGCAGTATTTT.

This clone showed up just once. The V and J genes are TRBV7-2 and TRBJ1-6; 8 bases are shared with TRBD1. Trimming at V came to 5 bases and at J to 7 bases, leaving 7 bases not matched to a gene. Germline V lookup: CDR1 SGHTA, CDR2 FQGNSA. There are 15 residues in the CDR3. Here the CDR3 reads CASSQVTGGNSPLHF. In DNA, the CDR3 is TGTGCCAGCAGCCAAGTCACAGGGGGAAATTCACCCCTCCACTTT.

The CDR3 reads CASSVSRNEQFF. The CDR3 DNA follows: TGTGCCAGCAGCGTTAGTCGAAATGAGCAGTTCTTC. The chain carries TRBV7-9 and TRBJ2-1; D is unclear. The CDR3 totals 12 residues. The V end was cut by 5 bases, the J end by 7 bases, with 9 bases between. Germline V gene data show CDR1 as SEHNR and CDR2 as FQNEAQ (reference sequence).

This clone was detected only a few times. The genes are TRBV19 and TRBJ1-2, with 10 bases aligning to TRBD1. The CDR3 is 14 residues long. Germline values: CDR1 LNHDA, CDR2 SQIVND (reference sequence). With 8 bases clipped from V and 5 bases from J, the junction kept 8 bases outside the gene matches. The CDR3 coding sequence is TGTGCCAGTGGAGGGACAGGGGTTGATTATGGCTACACCTTC. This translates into CASGGTGVDYGYTF.

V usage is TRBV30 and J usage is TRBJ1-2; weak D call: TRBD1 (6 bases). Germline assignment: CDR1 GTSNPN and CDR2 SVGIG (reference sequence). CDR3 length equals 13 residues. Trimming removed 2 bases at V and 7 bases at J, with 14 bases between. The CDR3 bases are TGTGCCTGGAGTCCCGGGACAATAGGTGGCTACACCTTC. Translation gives CAWSPGTIGGYTF. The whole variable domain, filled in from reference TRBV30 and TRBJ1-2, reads SQTIHQWPATLVQPVGSPLSLECTVEGTSNPNLYWYRQAAGRGLQLLFYSVGIGQISSEVPQNLSASRPQDRQFILSSKKLLLSDSGFYLCAWSPGTIGGYTFGSGTRLTVV.

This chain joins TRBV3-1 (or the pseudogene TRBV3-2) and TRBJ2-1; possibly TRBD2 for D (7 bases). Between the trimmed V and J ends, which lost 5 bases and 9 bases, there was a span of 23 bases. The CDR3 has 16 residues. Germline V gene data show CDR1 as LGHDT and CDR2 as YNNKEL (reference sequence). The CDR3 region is CASSYLAGRGDSEQFF. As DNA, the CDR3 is TGTGCCAGCAGCTACCTCGCGGGGAGGGGGGATAGTGAGCAGTTCTTC.

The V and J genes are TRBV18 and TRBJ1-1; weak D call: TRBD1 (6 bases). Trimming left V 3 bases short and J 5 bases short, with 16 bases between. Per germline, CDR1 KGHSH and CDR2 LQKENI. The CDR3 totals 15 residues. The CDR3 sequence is CASSPGQPSETEAFF. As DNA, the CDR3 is TGTGCCAGCTCACCCGGACAGCCGTCCGAGACTGAAGCTTTCTTT.

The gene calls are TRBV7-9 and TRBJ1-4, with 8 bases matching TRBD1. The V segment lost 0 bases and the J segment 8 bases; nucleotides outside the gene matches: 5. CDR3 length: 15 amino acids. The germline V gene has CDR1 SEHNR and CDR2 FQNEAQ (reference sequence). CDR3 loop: CASSLAQTGEEKLFF. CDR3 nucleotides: TGTGCCAGCAGCTTAGCGCAGACAGGGGAGGAAAAACTGTTTTTT.

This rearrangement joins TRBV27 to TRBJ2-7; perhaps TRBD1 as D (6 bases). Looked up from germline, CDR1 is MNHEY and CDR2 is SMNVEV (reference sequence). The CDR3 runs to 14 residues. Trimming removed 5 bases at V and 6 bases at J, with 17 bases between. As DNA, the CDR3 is TGTGCCAGCAGTCCCACAGGGTCCGGGGTCGAGCAGTACTTC. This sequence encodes CASSPTGSGVEQYF.

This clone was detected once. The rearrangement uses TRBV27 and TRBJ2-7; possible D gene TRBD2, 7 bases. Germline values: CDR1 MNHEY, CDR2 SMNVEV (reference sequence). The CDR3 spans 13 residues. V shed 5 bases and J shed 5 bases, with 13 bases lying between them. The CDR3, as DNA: TGTGCCAGCAGTCGAGGGGGGGGCGACGAGCAGTACTTC. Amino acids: CASSRGGGDEQYF.

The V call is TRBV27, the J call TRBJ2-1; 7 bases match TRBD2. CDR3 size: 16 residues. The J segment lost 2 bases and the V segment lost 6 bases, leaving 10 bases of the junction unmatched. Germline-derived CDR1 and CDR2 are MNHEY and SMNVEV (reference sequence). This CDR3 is CASSPPGGGPYNEQFF. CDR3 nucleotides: TGTGCCAGCAGCCCCCCGGGGGGAGGGCCCTACAATGAGCAGTTCTTC.

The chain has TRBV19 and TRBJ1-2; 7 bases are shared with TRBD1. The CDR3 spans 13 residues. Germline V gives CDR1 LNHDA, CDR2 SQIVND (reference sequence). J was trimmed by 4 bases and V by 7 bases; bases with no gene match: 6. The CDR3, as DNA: TGTGCCAGTACAGCCGGGACAGCCTATGGCTACACCTTC. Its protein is CASTAGTAYGYTF.

The CDR3 coding sequence is TGTGCCAGTAGCATTTCGTCGATACTCCCCACAGATACGCAGTATTTT. It specifies CASSISSILPTDTQYF. The chain couples TRBV19 to TRBJ2-3; D is ambiguous. V lost 6 bases to trimming and J lost 2 bases, with 18 bases between them. Germline V gene lookup returns CDR1 LNHDA and CDR2 SQIVND (reference sequence). CDR3 size: 16 residues.

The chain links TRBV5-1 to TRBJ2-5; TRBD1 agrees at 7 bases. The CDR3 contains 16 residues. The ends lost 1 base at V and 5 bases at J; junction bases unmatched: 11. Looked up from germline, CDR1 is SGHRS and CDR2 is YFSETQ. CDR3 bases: TGCGCCAGCAGCTTGCTGGGACAGCCGGACTCGGAGACCCAGTACTTC. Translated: CASSLLGQPDSETQYF.

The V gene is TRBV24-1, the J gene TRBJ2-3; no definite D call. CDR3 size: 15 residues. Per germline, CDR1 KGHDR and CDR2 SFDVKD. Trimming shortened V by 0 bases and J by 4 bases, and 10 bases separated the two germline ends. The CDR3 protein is CATSDLLSVADTQYF. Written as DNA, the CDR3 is TGTGCCACCAGTGATTTGCTTTCTGTTGCAGATACGCAGTATTTT.

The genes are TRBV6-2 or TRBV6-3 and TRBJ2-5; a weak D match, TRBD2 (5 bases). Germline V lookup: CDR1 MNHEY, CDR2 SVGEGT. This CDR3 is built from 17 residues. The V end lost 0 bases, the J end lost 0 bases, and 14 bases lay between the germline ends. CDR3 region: CASSYSGGLKDQETQYF. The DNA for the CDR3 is TGTGCCAGCAGTTACTCAGGAGGACTTAAAGACCAAGAGACCCAGTACTTC.

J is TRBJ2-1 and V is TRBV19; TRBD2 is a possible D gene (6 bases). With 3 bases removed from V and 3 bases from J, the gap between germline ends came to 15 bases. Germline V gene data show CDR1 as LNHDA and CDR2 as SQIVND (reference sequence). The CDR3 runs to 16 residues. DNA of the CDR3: TGTGCCAGTAGTATTACGCGGGACCTCTTCTACAATGAGCAGTTCTTC. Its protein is CASSITRDLFYNEQFF.

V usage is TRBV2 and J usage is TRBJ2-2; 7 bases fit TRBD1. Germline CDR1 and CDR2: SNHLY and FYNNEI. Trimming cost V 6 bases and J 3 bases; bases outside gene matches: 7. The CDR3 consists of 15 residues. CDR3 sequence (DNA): TGTGCCAGCAGAGGATCGACAGGGTACACCGGGGAGCTGTTTTTT. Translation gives CASRGSTGYTGELFF.

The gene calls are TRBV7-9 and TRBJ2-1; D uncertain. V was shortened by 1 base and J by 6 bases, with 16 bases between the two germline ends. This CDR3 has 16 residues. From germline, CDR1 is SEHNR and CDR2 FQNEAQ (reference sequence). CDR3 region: CASSLEPLGTGNEQFF. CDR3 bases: TGTGCCAGCAGCTTAGAGCCCCTAGGTACGGGCAATGAGCAGTTCTTC.

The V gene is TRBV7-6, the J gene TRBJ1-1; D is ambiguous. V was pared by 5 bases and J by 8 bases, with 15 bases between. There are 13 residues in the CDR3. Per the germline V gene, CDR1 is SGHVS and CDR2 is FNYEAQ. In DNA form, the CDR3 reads TGTGCCAGCAGCCCAACAGTCCCTGGAGAAGCTTTCTTT. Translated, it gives CASSPTVPGEAFF.

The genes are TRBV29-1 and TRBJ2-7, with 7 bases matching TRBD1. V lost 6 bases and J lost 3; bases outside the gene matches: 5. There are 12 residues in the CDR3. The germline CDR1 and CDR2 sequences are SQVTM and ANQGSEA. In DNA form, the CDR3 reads TGCAGCGTCGGTAGGGGGCTCTACGAGCAGTACTTC. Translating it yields CSVGRGLYEQYF.